The rows below give T cell receptor beta chains drawn from one sample of a study of blood T cell repertoires in COVID-19. Only in-frame clones appear in the TCRdb table, and some are missing; sequencing was by immunoSEQ multiplex PCR. The table lists over 350,000 clones, 85% to 90% of them singletons. The source material was PBMCs or T cells enriched from blood (not recorded which). The receptors stem from a woman in her forties or fifties who had recovered from COVID-19. Each CDR3 is given with its conserved first and last residue. The order of the fields is J gene, clone size, D gene, V gene, CDR3 DNA, CDR3 protein. The D gene is left open where the match is weak. Size values are once, few and many counts, or a class for expanded clones, and some rows have none.

j_call: TRBJ1-5
clone_size: .
d_call: .
v_call: TRBV6-1
cdr3_nt: TGTGCCAGCAGTGACAGGTCCAATCAGCCCCAGCATTTT
cdr3_aa: CASSDRSNQPQHF

j_call: TRBJ1-5
clone_size: .
d_call: .
v_call: TRBV28
cdr3_nt: TGTGCCAGCAGGGCCGGCCGGACAGTCGGCAATCAGCCCCAGCATTTT
cdr3_aa: CASRAGRTVGNQPQHF

j_call: TRBJ1-2
clone_size: .
d_call: TRBD1
v_call: TRBV29-1
cdr3_nt: TGCAGCGTAACAGACAGGGGGCAATACGGCTACACCTTC
cdr3_aa: CSVTDRGQYGYTF

j_call: TRBJ2-1
clone_size: once
d_call: .
v_call: TRBV5-6
cdr3_nt: TGTGCCAGCAGCTTTGGTAGGACAGCCTCCCTGAGGGGGTTCTTC
cdr3_aa: CASSFGRTASLRGFF

j_call: TRBJ1-1
clone_size: .
d_call: .
v_call: TRBV5-1
cdr3_nt: TGCGCCAGCAGCCCTCACGTAGCAGGGGCTGAAGCTTTCTTT
cdr3_aa: CASSPHVAGAEAFF

j_call: TRBJ2-1
clone_size: .
d_call: TRBD2
v_call: TRBV4-3
cdr3_nt: TGCGCCAGCAGCCAAGTCTTACTAGCGGCAAATGAGCAGTTCTTC
cdr3_aa: CASSQVLLAANEQFF

j_call: TRBJ1-2
clone_size: .
d_call: .
v_call: TRBV5-4
cdr3_nt: TGTGCCAGCAGCTTGGCTGGTCTTCTGAGCTATGGCTACACCTTC
cdr3_aa: CASSLAGLLSYGYTF

j_call: TRBJ1-6
clone_size: few
d_call: .
v_call: TRBV13
cdr3_nt: TGTGCCAGCAGTTCCCCTCTTTCACCCCTCCACTTT
cdr3_aa: CASSSPLSPLHF

j_call: TRBJ1-2
clone_size: .
d_call: .
v_call: TRBV6-5
cdr3_nt: TGTGCCAGCAAGCCCACAGGCTACTATGGCTACACCTTC
cdr3_aa: CASKPTGYYGYTF

j_call: TRBJ2-3
clone_size: .
d_call: TRBD1
v_call: TRBV24-1
cdr3_nt: TGTGCCACCAGTGCCTCCCCCGGGACAGGGCCCCAAGATACGCAGTATTTT
cdr3_aa: CATSASPGTGPQDTQYF

j_call: TRBJ2-7
clone_size: .
d_call: TRBD1
v_call: TRBV27
cdr3_nt: TGTGCCAGCAGTTTCCTTAGTCCGGGACAGGGGCACTACGAGCAGTACTTC
cdr3_aa: CASSFLSPGQGHYEQYF

j_call: TRBJ1-6
clone_size: .
d_call: .
v_call: TRBV19
cdr3_nt: TGTGCCAGTAGTCCATGGCAGGGCTCCTATAATTCACCCCTCCACTTT
cdr3_aa: CASSPWQGSYNSPLHF

j_call: TRBJ1-2
clone_size: .
d_call: .
v_call: TRBV6-5
cdr3_nt: TGTGCCAGCAGGTCCGGGATACGGCTTGGCTACACCTTC
cdr3_aa: CASRSGIRLGYTF

j_call: TRBJ2-5
clone_size: .
d_call: TRBD1
v_call: TRBV28
cdr3_nt: TGTGCCAGCAGTTTCCAGGGGGCATGGGAGACCCAGTACTTC
cdr3_aa: CASSFQGAWETQYF

j_call: TRBJ1-4
clone_size: .
d_call: .
v_call: TRBV5-8
cdr3_nt: TGTGCCAGCAGCTTGTCCGGCTACAGATTACATGAAAAACTGTTTTTT
cdr3_aa: CASSLSGYRLHEKLFF

j_call: TRBJ1-1
clone_size: .
d_call: .
v_call: TRBV7-2
cdr3_nt: TGTGCCAGCAGCTACCCTCTCCGGGACACTGAAGCTTTCTTT
cdr3_aa: CASSYPLRDTEAFF